Presented here are 19 T cell receptor beta chains from one specimen sequenced in a study of T cells after yellow fever vaccination. TCRdb passed the 5' RACE reads through MiXCR, listing each CDR3 protein once. This table holds approximately 240,000 distinct CDR3 sequences, more than 3.5% found once. The sequencing used PBMCs, collected 15 days after the yellow fever booster vaccination. Receptors originate from a man aged 18 to 35 who received the YFV17D yellow fever vaccine.

This clonotype has a count of ten or more. V gene TRBV7-9 combines with J gene TRBJ1-4; D ambiguous. Trimming shortened V by 2 bases and J by 4 bases, and 17 bases separated the two germline ends. The CDR3 spans 17 residues. CDR1 and CDR2 (germline): SEHNR, FQNEAQ (reference sequence). CDR3 region: CASSLMLVDLSNEKLFF. The CDR3 DNA sequence: TGTGCCAGCAGCTTAATGTTAGTCGACCTGAGTAATGAAAAACTGTTTTTT.

The sample holds many counts of this clonotype. The chain couples TRBV29-1 to TRBJ2-7, with TRBD1 matching 9 bases. This CDR3 is 12 amino acids long. V lost 1 base and J lost 6; bases outside the gene matches: 1. Germline CDR1 is SQVTM and CDR2 is ANQGSEA. In DNA form, the CDR3 reads TGCAGCGTTGAAGGGACAGGGGCCGAGCAGTACGTC. Residues: CSVEGTGAEQYV.

This clonotype was seen many times. The chain combines TRBV6-1 with TRBJ2-7; TRBD1 might be the D (6 bases). Trimming pared 7 bases from V and 0 bases from J, leaving 16 bases between. Per the germline V gene, CDR1 is MNHNS and CDR2 is SASEGT. This CDR3 comprises 15 residues. CDR3 sequence: CASTKGEGASYEQYF. As DNA, the CDR3 is TGTGCCAGCACCAAGGGGGAAGGGGCCTCCTACGAGCAGTACTTC.

This clonotype has a count of ten or more. The chain uses TRBV12-3 or TRBV12-4 and TRBJ2-5; D not resolved. V lost 5 bases to trimming and J lost 1 base, with 8 bases between them. The CDR3 sequence is 13 residues long. The CDR3 loop is CASSVQTQETQYF. As DNA, the CDR3 is TGTGCCAGCAGTGTACAGACCCAAGAGACCCAGTACTTC.

Details on this clonotype: Possible read error: a much larger clone is one base away. This chain links TRBV6-5 with TRBJ1-5; no clear D. Germline assignment: CDR1 MNHEY and CDR2 SVGAGI. The CDR3 has 16 amino acids. This CDR3 reads CARSYSPPYSNQPQHF. CDR3 DNA: TGTGCCAGAAGTTACTCGCCCCCTTATAGCAATCAGCCCCAGCATTTT.

This clonotype showed up many times. This sequence joins TRBV5-6 and TRBJ2-5; 7 bases line up with TRBD2. Trimming at V came to 7 bases and at J to 5 bases, leaving 8 bases not matched to a gene. CDR1 and CDR2 from the germline V gene are SGHDT and YYEEEE. This CDR3 comprises 13 residues. CDR3 sequence (DNA): TGTGCCAGCGACACGGGGGGTCGGGAGACCCAGTACTTC. This translates into CASDTGGRETQYF.

This clonotype was seen repeatedly, ten times or more. The genes are TRBV6-5 and TRBJ2-7; no clear D. Trimming removed 5 bases from V and 4 bases from J, with 12 bases in between. In germline, CDR1 is MNHEY, CDR2 SVGAGI. The CDR3 extends over 13 amino acids. DNA for the CDR3: TGTGCCAGCAGTCCCGCCCTCGGGTACGAGCAGTACTTC. Protein product: CASSPALGYEQYF.

This clonotype occurred many times. V usage is TRBV20-1 and J usage is TRBJ2-6; D is perhaps TRBD2 (6 bases). The CDR3 consists of 14 residues. V was shortened by 3 bases and J by 7 bases, with 13 bases between the two germline ends. CDR1 and CDR2 (germline): DFQATT, SNEGSKA (reference sequence). The CDR3 is CSARAGYGANVLTF. CDR3 sequence (DNA): TGCAGTGCTAGGGCGGGGTACGGAGCCAACGTCCTGACTTTC.

The sample holds many counts of this clonotype. The J gene is TRBJ1-2, the V gene TRBV6-5; 7 bases map to TRBD1. Per germline, CDR1 MNHEY and CDR2 SVGAGI. CDR3 length equals 15 residues. V lost 2 bases, J lost 7 bases, and 10 bases stayed unmatched. CDR3 sequence reads: CASSYNEGAPGGYTF. CDR3 DNA: TGTGCCAGCAGTTACAATGAGGGGGCGCCCGGTGGCTACACCTTC.

This clonotype was seen many times. V is TRBV6-6 and J is TRBJ2-7; 8 nucleotides line up with TRBD2. The CDR3 length is 14 residues. J lost 4 bases, V lost 5 bases, and 7 bases had no gene match. Per the germline V gene, CDR1 is MNHNY and CDR2 is SVGAGI (reference sequence). The CDR3 DNA reads TGTGCCAGCAGTCTTGCGGGGGGCGGGTACGAGCAGTACTTC. Protein: CASSLAGGGYEQYF.

Many counts were recorded for this clonotype. V usage is TRBV21-1 and J usage is TRBJ2-4; TRBD1, the D gene given by the table, was not confirmed from the DNA. TRBV21-1 constitutes a pseudogene. CDR3 length: 14 amino acids. The DNA for the CDR3 is TGTGCCAGCAGCACTCAGGGGGCCAAAAACATTCAGTACTTC. It yields the protein CASSTQGAKNIQYF.

This clonotype was detected many times. This chain uses TRBV27 with TRBJ1-1; maybe TRBD1 (5 bases). CDR3 length: 14 amino acids. CDR1 is MNHEY and CDR2 is SMNVEV in the germline V gene (reference sequence). Trimming removed 2 bases at V and 4 bases at J, with 11 bases between. In DNA, the CDR3 is TGTGCCAGCAGTTTACGGGACGCGAGCACTGAAGCTTTCTTT. It yields the protein CASSLRDASTEAFF.

This clonotype was detected many times. This sequence joins TRBV7-2 and TRBJ1-2, with a tentative D call TRBD1 (5 bases). Germline V gene sequence: CDR1 SGHTA, CDR2 FQGNSA. This CDR3 has 13 residues. Trimming pared 0 bases from V and 8 bases from J, leaving 10 bases between. The CDR3 DNA follows: TGTGCCAGCAGCTTAGCGCAGGGTCAAGGCTACACCTTC. It translates to CASSLAQGQGYTF.

In its sample, this clonotype was seen many times. The chain recombines TRBV6-5 with TRBJ1-6, with 8 bases aligning to TRBD1. Looked up from germline, CDR1 is MNHEY and CDR2 is SVGAGI. V lost 2 bases to trimming and J lost 6 bases; unmatched junction nucleotides: 15. The CDR3 is 19 amino acids. CDR3 DNA: TGTGCCAGCAGTTACGCTATTAGGACAGGGTGGGGGGGTAATTCACCCCTCCACTTT. This codes for CASSYAIRTGWGGNSPLHF.

This clonotype came up many times. The chain employs TRBV24-1 and TRBJ2-3, with 7 bases fitting TRBD1. Per the germline V gene, CDR1 is KGHDR and CDR2 is SFDVKD. The CDR3 runs 14 residues. V was clipped by 9 bases and J by 2 bases; unmatched bases: 7. CDR3 sequence reads: CATATGTATDTQYF. CDR3 nucleotides: TGTGCCACCGCGACCGGGACAGCCACAGATACGCAGTATTTT.

This clonotype was counted a few times. The chain employs TRBV29-1 and TRBJ2-3; D call uncertain. The CDR3 covers 12 residues. V lost 3 bases, J lost 0 bases, and 4 bases lay in between. Germline V CDR1 and CDR2: SQVTM, ANQGSEA. CDR3 coding DNA: TGCAGCGTTGACCACAGCACAGATACGCAGTATTTT. It yields the protein CSVDHSTDTQYF.

This clonotype was recorded many times. This chain joins TRBV10-3 and TRBJ2-2, with TRBD1 as a possible D gene (6 bases). Trimming cost V 4 bases and J 3 bases, with 12 bases left between them. This CDR3 comprises 15 residues. CDR1 and CDR2 from the germline V gene are ENHRY and SYGVKD. The CDR3 is CAISGIGGYTGELFF. CDR3 DNA sequence: TGTGCCATCAGTGGCATTGGGGGCTACACCGGGGAGCTGTTTTTT.

This clonotype was recorded many times. The V gene is TRBV6-5, the J gene TRBJ2-1; 12 nucleotides agree with TRBD2. Per the germline V gene, CDR1 is MNHEY and CDR2 is SVGAGI. The CDR3 runs to 17 residues. With 0 bases clipped from V and 5 bases from J, the junction kept 5 bases outside the gene matches. CDR3 amino acids: CASSYSGTSGSNNEQFF. The CDR3 DNA reads TGTGCCAGCAGTTACTCCGGGACTAGCGGGTCTAACAATGAGCAGTTCTTC.

This clonotype came up many times. The chain links TRBV4-1 to TRBJ2-7; D might be TRBD1 (5 bases). This CDR3 is 15 amino acids long. V was clipped by 4 bases and J by 0 bases, with 13 bases between them. Germline CDR1 MGHRA, CDR2 YSYEKL. As DNA, the CDR3 is TGCGCCAGCAGCCCCAACCCGACAGTCTCCTACGAGCAGTACTTC. Its protein product is CASSPNPTVSYEQYF.